Below, 26 T cell receptor beta chains from the same sample are listed, as sequenced in a study of blood T cells in healthy people across ages (dated by TCRdb to about 2015). The protocol used for the library was 5' RACE. This sample was sequenced with an Illumina HiSeq 2500. The second PCR ran for about 6 to 12 cycles and used a J-beta primer mix along with a sample-barcoded 5' primer. TCRdb reanalyzed the raw reads on its own, using fastp at Q25 for trimming and MiXCR for clone calling, and kept in-frame beta chains. Each record represents a unique CDR3 protein, reported with the most common genes and DNA among its rows. A total of about 1.5 million distinct CDR3 sequences appear in this sample, approximately 43% of them only once. About 4% of the sample goes to the ten largest clones. The sample taken for sequencing was blood. The receptor source for this set is a young woman in good health.

This clonotype has more than one count but fewer than ten. The gene calls are TRBV30 and TRBJ2-5; 9 nucleotides match TRBD1. The J call may be incorrect, as the DNA end agrees better with TRBJ2-7. Germline V gene sequence: CDR1 GTSNPN, CDR2 SVGIG (reference sequence). There are 15 residues in the CDR3. DNA for the CDR3: TGTGCCTGGAAGCATCCGGGACAGGGTGCCTACGAGCAGTACTTC. This gives the protein CAWKHPGQGAYEQYF.

This sequence joins TRBV12-5 and TRBJ1-1; 10 bases align to TRBD1. This CDR3 comprises 15 residues. Trimming cost V 2 bases and J 4 bases; bases outside gene matches: 4. Per germline, CDR1 LGHNT and CDR2 FRNRAP. CDR3 sequence: CASGLSGTGVTEAFF. Written as DNA, the CDR3 is TGTGCTAGTGGTTTGTCCGGGACAGGGGTCACTGAAGCTTTCTTT.

The rearrangement uses TRBV20-1 and TRBJ2-1; D might be TRBD2 (6 bases). Trimming removed 3 bases from V and 8 bases from J, with 11 bases in between. The CDR3 has 12 amino acids. The germline gives CDR1 DFQATT, CDR2 SNEGSKA (reference sequence). The CDR3 bases are TGCAGTGCTAGGGAGGGAGGCGATGAGCAGTTCTTC. Translating it yields CSAREGGDEQFF.

Regarding this clonotype: It may be a read error: a sequence one base away is much more abundant. The rearrangement links TRBV11-2 to TRBJ2-1; D remains ambiguous. The germline V gene encodes CDR1 SGHAT and CDR2 FQNNGV. Trimming shortened V by 4 bases and J by 10 bases, and 23 bases separated the two germline ends. This CDR3 contains 16 residues. The CDR3 reads CASSSGRLASSYEQFF. CDR3 DNA: TGTGCCAGCAGCTCCGGACGGCTCGCCAGCTCCTACGAGCAGTTCTTC.

The chain is built from TRBV20-1 and TRBJ1-5; D unclear. CDR1 and CDR2 from the germline V gene are DFQATT and SNEGSKA (reference sequence). This CDR3 spans 15 amino acids. The germline V and J ends were trimmed by 0 bases and 2 bases, with 11 bases remaining between them. This CDR3 reads CSARDPGRGNQPQHF. Here the CDR3 DNA reads TGCAGTGCTAGAGATCCGGGTAGGGGCAATCAGCCCCAGCATTTT.

The CDR3 loop is CASSLGRSAANEKLFF. DNA for the CDR3: TGTGCCAGCAGCTTAGGACGGTCGGCGGCAAATGAAAAACTGTTTTTT. The gene calls are TRBV7-9 and TRBJ1-4; no clear D. The CDR3 has 16 residues. The V gene lost 1 base and the J gene lost 5 bases, with 14 bases spanning the gap. The V gene's germline CDR1 is SEHNR and CDR2 FQNEAQ (reference sequence).

V gene TRBV19 combines with J gene TRBJ2-1; TRBD2 aligns across 8 bases. Germline assignment: CDR1 LNHDA and CDR2 SQIVND (reference sequence). V was pared by 3 bases and J by 3 bases, with 7 bases of the junction left unmatched. The CDR3 loop spans 16 amino acids. The CDR3 reads CASSMYPSGRYNEQFF. CDR3 nucleotides: TGTGCCAGTAGTATGTACCCTAGCGGGCGCTACAATGAGCAGTTCTTC.

Only a few counts were recorded for this clonotype. The J gene is TRBJ2-1, the V gene TRBV7-2; TRBD1 matches at 9 bases. The CDR3 runs 18 residues. J was trimmed by 12 bases and V by 2 bases; bases with no gene match: 20. Germline CDR1 and CDR2: SGHTA and FQGNSA. The CDR3 nucleotides read TGTGCCAGCAGCTTAAGGGGAGACGGGACAGGGTTTTCGGAGGGGCAGTTCTTC. It codes for CASSLRGDGTGFSEGQFF.

This clonotype appeared a few times. The V gene is TRBV25-1, the J gene TRBJ2-5, with 7 bases aligning to TRBD1. The germline CDR1 and CDR2 sequences are MGHDK and SYGVNS. The CDR3 totals 17 residues. V was pared by 3 bases and J by 6 bases, with 16 bases of the junction left unmatched. CDR3 coding DNA: TGTGCCAGCAGTGACCCGACTGACCGACAGGGCCTGAAGACCCAGTACTTC. Its translation is CASSDPTDRQGLKTQYF.

This clonotype was seen a handful of times. The rearrangement joins TRBV6-2 or TRBV6-3 to TRBJ1-2; 8 bases are a match to TRBD1. The length of the CDR3 is 13 residues. With V trimmed by 5 bases and J by 8 bases, 7 bases remained unmatched. Looked up from germline, CDR1 is MNHEY and CDR2 is SVGEGT. The CDR3 protein is CASSRGQGRGYTF. The DNA of the CDR3 is TGTGCCAGCAGTCGCGGACAGGGACGAGGCTACACCTTC.

The chain links TRBV15 to TRBJ1-1; D ambiguous. This CDR3 is built from 13 residues. V was clipped by 0 bases and J by 6 bases, with 8 bases between them. The germline CDR1 and CDR2 sequences are LNHNV and YYDKDF (reference sequence). CDR3 in amino acids: CATSRDTASEAFF. The CDR3 nucleotides read TGTGCCACCAGCAGAGATACTGCCTCTGAAGCTTTCTTT.

The rearrangement links TRBV5-6 to TRBJ1-4; 9 bases agree with TRBD1. The CDR3 contains 15 residues. Trimming cost V 4 bases and J 6 bases; bases outside gene matches: 7. CDR1 SGHDT and CDR2 YYEEEE come from the germline V gene. CDR3 residues: CASSGNRDRDEKLFF. The CDR3 region has the DNA TGTGCCAGCAGCGGGAACCGGGACAGGGATGAAAAACTGTTTTTT.

The CDR3: CASSPRGGLGTEAFF. CDR3 DNA sequence: TGTGCCAGCAGCCCCCGGGGGGGACTGGGCACTGAAGCTTTCTTT. The V call is TRBV7-9, the J call TRBJ1-1; weak D call: TRBD1 (5 bases). Looked up from germline, CDR1 is SEHNR and CDR2 is FQNEAQ (reference sequence). This CDR3 spans 15 amino acids. Between the trimmed V and J ends, which lost 5 bases and 4 bases, there was a span of 17 bases.

The genes are TRBV27 and TRBJ1-2; 9 bases are shared with TRBD1. There are 16 residues in the CDR3. After removal of 5 bases from V and 1 base from J, the junction contained 8 bases not matched to a gene. The germline V gene encodes CDR1 MNHEY and CDR2 SMNVEV (reference sequence). CDR3 amino acids: CASSPPQGANNYGYTF. CDR3 coding DNA: TGTGCCAGCAGTCCCCCACAGGGGGCAAATAACTATGGCTACACCTTC.

The chain employs TRBV11-2 and TRBJ2-1; 12 bases align to TRBD2. Trimming at V came to 6 bases and at J to 6 bases, leaving 15 bases not matched to a gene. Germline loops: CDR1 SGHAT, CDR2 FQNNGV. The CDR3 length is 18 residues. The CDR3 reads CASRPRLAGGPKGNEQFF. DNA for the CDR3: TGTGCCAGCAGACCAAGGCTAGCGGGAGGGCCTAAGGGCAATGAGCAGTTCTTC.

This clonotype was observed a few times. This chain links TRBV20-1 with TRBJ1-2, with TRBD1 matching over 8 bases. This CDR3 region has 14 residues. J was trimmed by 1 base and V by 4 bases; bases with no gene match: 5. CDR1 and CDR2 from the germline V gene are DFQATT and SNEGSKA (reference sequence). The CDR3 region has the DNA TGCAGTGCTAAGACAGGGGACTTTAACTATGGCTACACCTTC. Its translation: CSAKTGDFNYGYTF.

The CDR3 DNA follows: TGTGCCAGCAGCCCTGAGTTGGATTCACCCCTCCACTTT. Translating gives CASSPELDSPLHF. The gene calls are TRBV12-3 or TRBV12-4 and TRBJ1-6; unclear D gene. The CDR3 is made up of 13 amino acids. V dropped 6 bases and J dropped 8 bases, with 11 bases sitting between them.

This clonotype has just a few counts. The V call is TRBV20-1, the J call TRBJ2-5; D is ambiguous. CDR3 size: 12 residues. Deletions cut 3 bases from V and 4 bases from J, with 9 bases between. Germline V gene sequence: CDR1 DFQATT, CDR2 SNEGSKA (reference sequence). DNA for the CDR3: TGCAGTGCTAGTGATAGGAGAGAGACCCAGTACTTC. Translating it yields CSASDRRETQYF.

The chain employs TRBV3-1 and TRBJ2-1, with D tentatively TRBD1 or TRBD2 (5 bases each). CDR1 is LGHDT, CDR2 YNNKEL, per germline (reference sequence). The CDR3 extends over 16 amino acids. V lost 3 bases to trimming and J lost 4 bases, with 16 bases between them. The chain's CDR3 is CASSHLGEPGYNEQFF. In nucleotides, the CDR3 is TGTGCCAGCAGCCACCTGGGGGAGCCGGGGTACAATGAGCAGTTCTTC.

The sample holds a few counts of this clonotype. The chain combines TRBV2 with TRBJ2-7; D unresolved. With the DNA end fitting TRBJ2-5 better, the J assignment may be wrong. Germline lookup yields CDR1 SNHLY and CDR2 FYNNEI. This CDR3 spans 11 amino acids. The CDR3 coding sequence is TGTGCCAGCAGTGACCTAGAGACCCAGTACTTC. This codes for CASSDLETQYF.

This CDR3 is CASSLKRLQETQYF. CDR3 nucleotide sequence: TGTGCCAGCAGCTTAAAACGGCTCCAAGAGACCCAGTACTTC. This chain uses TRBV7-8 with TRBJ2-5, with unresolved D. The germline V gene encodes CDR1 SGHVS and CDR2 FQNEAQ. Trimming removed 2 bases at V and 1 base at J, with 8 bases between. This CDR3 spans 14 amino acids.

V and J are TRBV6-5 and TRBJ1-3; D is ambiguous. CDR1 and CDR2 from the germline V gene are MNHEY and SVGAGI. With 5 bases removed from V and 4 bases from J, the gap between germline ends came to 18 bases. CDR3 size: 16 residues. The DNA for the CDR3 is TGTGCCAGCAGTCGTACCGCGCCCGGTGCGGGAAACACCATATATTTT. Protein: CASSRTAPGAGNTIYF.

In this sample, this clonotype turned up a few times. V is TRBV12-3 or TRBV12-4 and J is TRBJ1-1; D gene uncertain. This CDR3 spans 14 amino acids. The V end lost 2 bases, the J end lost 3 bases, and 10 bases lay between the germline ends. CDR3 sequence (DNA): TGTGCCAGCAGTTTAAGGCAGAGCTACACTGAAGCTTTCTTT. It codes for CASSLRQSYTEAFF.

This rearrangement joins TRBV6-2 or TRBV6-3 to TRBJ2-1, with unresolved D. Germline lookup yields CDR1 MNHEY and CDR2 SVGEGT. Trimming pared 2 bases from V and 9 bases from J, leaving 8 bases between. This CDR3 contains 12 residues. The CDR3 loop is CASSYPPVEQFF. CDR3 bases: TGTGCCAGCAGTTACCCCCCGGTTGAGCAGTTCTTC.

Only a few counts were recorded for this clonotype. The chain's CDR3 is CASSLVELGLNGYTF. CDR3 sequence (DNA): TGTGCCAGCAGCTTAGTCGAACTGGGGTTGAATGGCTACACCTTC. The J gene is TRBJ1-2, the V gene TRBV7-9, with no clear D. Germline assignment: CDR1 SEHNR and CDR2 FQNEAQ (reference sequence). The CDR3 is 15 amino acids. Trimming left V 1 base short and J 6 bases short, with 15 bases between.

This clonotype was recorded many times. V usage is TRBV6-5 and J usage is TRBJ2-7; D unresolved. Germline values: CDR1 MNHEY, CDR2 SVGAGI. V lost 6 bases and J 6 bases, leaving 6 bases between the germline ends. CDR3 length: 10 amino acids. CDR3 sequence reads: CASRPCEQYF. The CDR3 DNA is TGTGCCAGCAGGCCATGCGAGCAGTACTTC.